This TCR beta chain originates from a study of blood T cell repertoires in COVID-19. Study background: Acute and convalescent COVID-19 specimens originated in the United States, Italy and Spain. The cDNA or gDNA used as material had been derived from T cells, B-cell-depleted T cells, or PBMCs.

Under the authors' procedure: The authors estimated nucleated cell counts from reference gene primer amplification. Profiling relied on immunoSEQ multiplex PCR, and the TCRdb table lists in-frame clones only, not all of them. The D gene and trimming were derived from the DNA, and the V and J assignments and clone size from that table. The sample lists hundreds of thousands of clones, more than 75% occurring once. The V end was cut by 4 bases, the J end by 3 bases, with 26 bases between. Per the germline V gene, CDR1 is SGHRS and CDR2 is YFSETQ. The CDR3 runs to 18 residues. Material: peripheral blood. The chain has TRBV5-1 and TRBJ2-7, with D perhaps TRBD1 (6 bases). The TCR comes from a woman aged 45-65 years with active or convalescent COVID-19. The CDR3 DNA sequence: TGCGCCAGCAGCCCTCCAAAAAGGGGGACCCAAAACCTCTACGAGCAGTACTTC. As protein: CASSPPKRGTQNLYEQYF.